This entry lists 9 T cell receptor beta chains sequenced from one sample in a study of blood T cell repertoires in COVID-19 (dated by TCRdb to about 2020). The library was prepared using the immunoSEQ multiplex PCR assay. Not all clones reach the TCRdb copy of this immuneACCESS table, which keeps in-frame sequences only. Checked studies attribute under half of the gap to unresolved V genes and leave the rest unexplained. Within this sample are some 150,000 clones, with approximately 90% of them counted one time only. The ten most abundant clones make up 3.5% to 5% of the sample. The material sequenced was peripheral blood. Receptors were obtained from a woman aged 55 to 70 with active or convalescent COVID-19.

This sequence joins TRBV23-1 and TRBJ2-2, with 9 bases matching TRBD1. TRBV23-1 falls under the ORF class, with uncertain function. The CDR3 runs to 19 residues. V lost 3 bases to trimming and J lost 0 bases; unmatched junction nucleotides: 11. The CDR3 DNA reads TGCGCCAGCAGTCACATCTCGGAGGACAGGGGCGCGAACACCGGGGAGCTGTTTTTT. Translated, it gives CASSHISEDRGANTGELFF.

The chain employs TRBV6-1 and TRBJ1-1; no clear D gene. CDR3 length: 14 residues. In germline, CDR1 is MNHNS, CDR2 SASEGT. Trimming removed 2 bases from V and 3 bases from J, with 10 bases in between. CDR3 residues: CASSEMRGDTEAFF. The CDR3 DNA is TGTGCCAGCAGTGAAATGAGAGGAGACACTGAAGCTTTCTTT.

The rearrangement uses TRBV7-2 and TRBJ1-1; no reliable D call. This CDR3 comprises 14 residues. Trimming pared 0 bases from V and 2 bases from J, leaving 7 bases between. From germline, CDR1 is SGHTA and CDR2 FQGNSA. DNA for the CDR3: TGTGCCAGCAGCTTAGCGCGGGGTAACACTGAAGCTTTCTTT. Its translation: CASSLARGNTEAFF.

The V call is TRBV18, the J call TRBJ1-1; D is undetermined. The CDR3 has 15 amino acids. CDR1 is KGHSH, CDR2 LQKENI, per germline. Trimming pared 3 bases from V and 1 base from J, leaving 12 bases between. The CDR3 region is CASSPMDGGNTEAFF. CDR3 nucleotide sequence: TGTGCCAGCTCACCCATGGACGGAGGGAACACTGAAGCTTTCTTT.

The rearrangement joins TRBV4-1 to TRBJ2-5; 7 bases match TRBD1. This CDR3 is 14 amino acids long. Germline-derived CDR1 and CDR2 are MGHRA and YSYEKL. The J segment lost 0 bases and the V segment lost 6 bases, leaving 4 bases of the junction unmatched. The chain's CDR3 is CASSLDRNQETQYF. CDR3 nucleotide sequence: TGCGCCAGCAGTCTGGACAGGAACCAAGAGACCCAGTACTTC.

The chain recombines TRBV7-8 with TRBJ2-2; 13 nucleotides align to TRBD2. CDR1 SGHVS and CDR2 FQNEAQ come from the germline V gene. With 5 bases clipped from V and 10 bases from J, the junction kept 10 bases outside the gene matches. The CDR3 runs 16 residues. CDR3 amino acids: CASSTRTSGGVQELFF. CDR3 sequence (DNA): TGTGCCAGCAGCACTCGGACTAGCGGGGGTGTGCAGGAGCTGTTTTTT.

V and J are TRBV19 and TRBJ1-1; D not resolved. V was clipped by 7 bases and J by 0 bases, with 9 bases between them. Germline CDR1 reads LNHDA; CDR2 reads SQIVND (reference sequence). The CDR3 contains 13 residues. The CDR3 loop reads CASTSLMNTEAFF. CDR3 DNA sequence: TGTGCCAGTACCAGTCTGATGAACACTGAAGCTTTCTTT.

The chain joins TRBV6-6 to TRBJ1-5; the match to TRBD1 covers 9 bases. Trimming took 6 bases from V and 6 from J; bases not matched to a gene: 9. This CDR3 has 15 residues. Germline V gene sequence: CDR1 MNHNY, CDR2 SVGAGI (reference sequence). CDR3 sequence reads: CASRSGQGRTQPQHF. Written as DNA, the CDR3 is TGTGCCAGCAGAAGTGGACAGGGGAGGACTCAGCCCCAGCATTTT.

The V and J genes are TRBV28 and TRBJ2-7; TRBD1 matches at 8 bases. This CDR3 is built from 16 residues. V shed 6 bases and J 3 bases; nucleotides not matched to a gene: 13. CDR1 MDHEN and CDR2 SYDVKM come from the germline V gene. The CDR3 nucleotides are TGTGCCAGCAGCATATTGGGACAGGACCGTGGCTACGAGCAGTACTTC. Amino acids: CASSILGQDRGYEQYF.